This is a list of T cell receptor beta chains from one sample in a study of T-cell reconstitution after alpha-beta-depleted transplantation in children. TCRdb reprocessed the PCR reads with MiXCR, giving one entry per CDR3 protein. The repertoire holds some 490,000 distinct CDR3 sequences, with around 12% as singletons. The sequencing used PBMCs from the stem cell graft donor, collected from the stem cell graft. The receptors shown here come from a human donor who donated a stem cell graft to a child with combined immunodeficiency. Each CDR3 is given with its conserved first and last residue. A D gene is named only where the DNA matches it firmly. Clone size appears in some rows only: once, few, many, or a class for an expanded clone.

TRBJ2-1 | TRBV28 | TRBD1 | 16 | few | TGTGCCAGCAGTTCTTTTTGGACAGGGAGGAGCAATGAGCAGTTCTTC | CASSSFWTGRSNEQFF
TRBJ2-1 | TRBV29-1 | NA | 13 | many | TGCAGCGTTGAATCAGACCCGGGCAATGAGCAGTTCTTC | CSVESDPGNEQFF
TRBJ2-3 | TRBV20-1 | NA | 15 | NA | TGCAGTGCTGGGGGCCCGGGACCAACCACAGATACGCAGTATTTT | CSAGGPGPTTDTQYF
TRBJ2-3 | TRBV10-3 | NA | 15 | few | TGTGCCATCAGCGCAAATTTGGGGGGCACAGATACGCAGTATTTT | CAISANLGGTDTQYF
TRBJ2-7 | TRBV5-1 | NA | 16 | many | TGCGCCAGCAGCTCGACCTCGAGGGCTTCCCCCTACGAGCAGTACTTC | CASSSTSRASPYEQYF
TRBJ2-5 | TRBV6-1 | TRBD2 | 13 | few | TGTGCCAGCAGTAGCGGGAGGATAGAGACCCAGTACTTC | CASSSGRIETQYF
TRBJ2-5 | TRBV29-1 | NA | 12 | many | TGCAGCGTTGATATCGACCAAGAGACCCAGTACTTC | CSVDIDQETQYF
TRBJ2-7 | TRBV20-1 | NA | 13 | few | TGCAGTGCCTCAACAGTGCTAACCTACGAGCAGTACTTC | CSASTVLTYEQYF
TRBJ2-3 | TRBV12-3/TRBV12-4 | NA | 14 | many | TGTGCCAGCAGTCAACGGAGCTACACAGATACGCAGTATTTT | CASSQRSYTDTQYF
TRBJ2-5 | TRBV12-3/TRBV12-4 | TRBD1 | 15 | many | TGTGCCAGCAGAACTACAGGGGAGCGTTTAGGGACCCAGTACTTC | CASRTTGERLGTQYF
TRBJ2-7 | TRBV20-1 | TRBD1 | 14 | many | TGCAGTGCTAACTCACAGGGGGCGAAGCACGAGCAGTACTTC | CSANSQGAKHEQYF
TRBJ2-2 | TRBV3-1 | TRBD2 | 17 | NA | TGTGCCAGCAGCCCTCCCGGCAGCGGGGGGACCACCGGGGAGCTGTTTTTT | CASSPPGSGGTTGELFF
TRBJ2-2 | TRBV7-2 | NA | 15 | NA | TGTGCCAGCAGCCCCGGGATTACGAACACCGGGGAGCTGTTTTTT | CASSPGITNTGELFF
TRBJ2-3 | TRBV4-3 | TRBD2 | 16 | few | TGCGCCAGCAGCCAAGATCGAGCGGGGGGGCCTCCTACGCAGTATTTT | CASSQDRAGGPPTQYF
TRBJ2-2 | TRBV20-1 | NA | 14 | NA | TGCAGTGCTAGTGAATTTACGAACACCGGGGAGCTGTTTTTT | CSASEFTNTGELFF
TRBJ2-3 | TRBV18 | TRBD1 | 15 | NA | TGTGCCAGCTCACCCGACAGGGAAAGCACAGATACGCAGTATTTT | CASSPDRESTDTQYF
TRBJ2-7 | TRBV2 | NA | 12 | few | TGTGCCAGCAGTGACGGTTCCTACGAGCAGTACTTC | CASSDGSYEQYF
TRBJ1-1 | TRBV5-6 | NA | 15 | few | TGTGCCAGCAGCTTTTCGGCAGGGCGGCGCACTGAAGCTTTCTTT | CASSFSAGRRTEAFF
TRBJ2-7 | TRBV5-1 | NA | 14 | NA | TGCGCCAGCAGCTCATCCGGGACAAGTTACGAGCAGTACTTC | CASSSSGTSYEQYF
TRBJ1-5 | TRBV6-2/TRBV6-3 | NA | 16 | NA | TGTGCCAGCAGTTACCCTCCAGGGGTGTTTGGGCAGCCCCAGCATTTT | CASSYPPGVFGQPQHF
TRBJ2-3 | TRBV28 | NA | 16 | many | TGTGCCAGCAGCCGAACAGGGGACTGGAACACAGATACGCAGTATTTT | CASSRTGDWNTDTQYF
TRBJ2-3 | TRBV7-8 | NA | 14 | NA | TGTGCCAGCAGCCCCCGGCGGTACACAGATACGCAGTATTTT | CASSPRRYTDTQYF
TRBJ2-3 | TRBV2 | TRBD2 | 17 | NA | TGTGCCATCAGGGGACGGAGCGGGGGTCATTACACAGATACGCAGTATTTT | CAIRGRSGGHYTDTQYF
TRBJ2-1 | TRBV9 | NA | 14 | many | TGTGCCAGCAGCGTAGACACGCTCGGCCATGAGCAGTTCTTC | CASSVDTLGHEQFF
TRBJ1-1 | TRBV12-3/TRBV12-4 | TRBD1 | 16 | many | TGTGCCAGCAGTTTGGGGACAGCGGCCCTGAACACTGAAGCTTTCTTT | CASSLGTAALNTEAFF
TRBJ2-5 | TRBV12-3/TRBV12-4 | NA | 16 | few | TGTGCCAGCAGTTCCTCCCCCGACAGGTTCCAAGAGACCCAGTACTTC | CASSSSPDRFQETQYF